This T cell receptor beta chain was sequenced during a study of blood T cell repertoires in COVID-19. Study as a whole: COVID-19 samples from acute and convalescent phases originated in the United States, Italy and Spain. T cells, B-cell-depleted T cells, or PBMCs supplied cDNA or gDNA.

Study processing details: How many nucleated cells were present was estimated from reference gene primer amplification. This table comes from immunoSEQ multiplex PCR, and its TCRdb copy is limited to in-frame clones, with some not included. From that table come the V and J calls and clone size; the DNA was used to work out D and trimming. Here the sample spans roughly 180,000 clones, around 85% being singletons. This CDR3 spans 14 amino acids. Losses at the gene ends were 3 bases for V and 7 bases for J; bases not matched to a gene: 1. Germline assignment: CDR1 MNHNS and CDR2 SASEGT. Details on this clone: The same CDR3 is also encoded by other DNA sequences in this sample.

V and J are TRBV6-1 and TRBJ1-6, with TRBD1 matching over 9 bases. The sequence came from a woman aged 55-69 years with acute or convalescent COVID-19. Sequenced material: peripheral blood. The CDR3 region has the DNA TGTGCCAGCAGTGAGGGACAGGGAAATTCACCCCTCCACTTT. It yields the protein CASSEGQGNSPLHF.